This T cell receptor (beta chain) was retrieved from a study of early T cells in non-severe SARS-CoV-2 infection. About the study: Sequencing targeted bulk RNA from unsorted whole blood, leaving chains unpaired.

As for this clonotype: Its matching antigen is unknown. This CDR3 is missing its conserved last phenylalanine or tryptophan, likely due to a read error.

Each single cDNA molecule received a unique molecular identifier. From the 5' RACE reads, TCRdb called clonotypes with MiXCR, one entry per CDR3 protein. The data contain 85,000 to 100,000 distinct CDR3 sequences, roughly 9.6% of them seen just once; the ten biggest clones take up less than 5.5%. Trimming at V came to 11 bases and at J to 0 bases, leaving 7 bases not matched to a gene. The CDR3 is 13 amino acids. Germline CDR1 is ENHRY and CDR2 is SYGVKD. Study-level points and caveats: Comparison of clonotypes with VDJdb favored anti-spike CD8 responses while missing private and CD4 specificities.

The sequencing here drew on whole blood, taken at baseline. The rearrangement links TRBV10-3 to TRBJ2-7; 7 bases map to TRBD1. This sequence was found in an adult who was a healthcare worker with PCR-confirmed SARS-CoV-2 infection or an uninfected control (not recorded which). CDR3 in DNA: TGTGCCGTATCCCGGGACAGCTCCTACGAGCAGTACCTC. This translates into CAVSRDSSYEQYL.